This T cell receptor beta chain was sequenced in a study of Graves' ophthalmopathy and Graves' hyperthyroidism. From RNA, the CDR3 regions of TCR beta chains were amplified and sequenced. Investigators did first-round RT-PCR with HTBI primers, then second-round multiplex PCR. TCRdb passed the multiplex PCR reads through MiXCR, listing each CDR3 protein once. Here the sample spans almost 750,000 distinct CDR3 sequences, around 40% being singletons. Having ophthalmopathy, the donors showed moderate-to-severe activity, CAS ≥3 and NOSPECS ≥4, with disease lasting under 3 months. If patients had other autoimmune diseases, uncontrolled infections, pregnancy or lactation, they were excluded. CDR1 and CDR2 (germline): WSHSY, SAAADI. V shed 11 bases and J 6 bases; nucleotides not matched to a gene: 16. The CDR3 sequence is 15 residues long.

The chain uses TRBV10-2 and TRBJ1-5, with 7 bases aligning to TRBD1. Sequenced input: peripheral blood. The clonotype comes from an adult man with Graves' ophthalmopathy. For the CDR3, the DNA is TGCGCCGTCAGTGACTACGAGGGGGCGGCTCAGCCCCAGCATTTT. Its translation is CAVSDYEGAAQPQHF.